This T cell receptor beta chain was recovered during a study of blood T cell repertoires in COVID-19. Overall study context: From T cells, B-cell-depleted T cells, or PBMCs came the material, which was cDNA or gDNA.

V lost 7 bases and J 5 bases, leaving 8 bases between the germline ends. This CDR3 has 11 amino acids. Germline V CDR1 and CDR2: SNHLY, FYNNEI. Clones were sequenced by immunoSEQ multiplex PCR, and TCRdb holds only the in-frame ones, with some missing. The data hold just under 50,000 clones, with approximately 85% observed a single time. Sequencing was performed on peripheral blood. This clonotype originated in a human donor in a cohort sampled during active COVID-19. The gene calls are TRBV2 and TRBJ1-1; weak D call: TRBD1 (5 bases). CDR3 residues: CASTGGTEAFF. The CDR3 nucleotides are TGTGCCAGCACCGGGGGGACTGAAGCTTTCTTT.